The 17 T cell receptor beta chains below were found in one sample sequenced in a study of cytomegalovirus exposure and HLA in healthy donors. Use of 60 Vbeta and 13 Jbeta primers characterized the PCR. Only in-frame clones appear in the TCRdb table, and some are missing; sequencing was by immunoSEQ multiplex PCR. The sample comprises some 190,000 clones, around 76% of which are singletons, and less than 2% rests with the top ten. Sequenced: PBMCs. The receptors were sampled from a man between 35 and 55 years old in good health and CMV-seronegative.

The chain carries TRBV27 and TRBJ1-2; D may be TRBD1 (6 bases). The CDR3 covers 15 residues. Trimming pared 2 bases from V and 6 bases from J, leaving 16 bases between. Germline CDR1 is MNHEY and CDR2 is SMNVEV (reference sequence). In DNA, the CDR3 is TGTGCCAGCAGTTTAGGTTCTGCGACAGGCAATGGCTACACCTTC. It encodes CASSLGSATGNGYTF.

The J gene is TRBJ2-5, the V gene TRBV9; 10 bases fit TRBD2. The V and J ends lost 4 bases and 5 bases, in that order; junction bases with no gene match: 11. The CDR3 totals 16 residues. Germline loops: CDR1 SGDLS, CDR2 YYNGEE. This chain's CDR3 is CASSWGSGGAKETQYF. Written as DNA, the CDR3 is TGTGCCAGCAGCTGGGGAAGCGGGGGGGCCAAGGAGACCCAGTACTTC.

The CDR3 region has the DNA TGTGCCAGCAGTTCCGGACAGAACACTGAAGCTTTCTTT. This translates into CASSSGQNTEAFF. The V gene is TRBV27, the J gene TRBJ1-1, with D possibly TRBD1 on 5 matching bases. This CDR3 is built from 13 residues. The V and J ends lost 4 bases and 1 base respectively, with 7 bases between them. CDR1 MNHEY and CDR2 SMNVEV come from the germline V gene (reference sequence).

This chain joins TRBV7-9 and TRBJ1-6, with a weak D call TRBD1 (5 bases). The V end lost 2 bases, the J end lost 6 bases, and 11 bases lay between the germline ends. Germline CDR1 and CDR2: SEHNR and FQNEAQ (reference sequence). The CDR3 covers 15 residues. The CDR3 loop reads CASSLIQGLNSPLHF. In nucleotides, the CDR3 is TGTGCCAGCAGCTTAATTCAGGGTCTTAATTCACCCCTCCACTTT.

This clone was recorded only once. The gene calls are TRBV2 and TRBJ2-3, with D possibly TRBD2 on 7 matching bases. V shed 1 base and J shed 8 bases, with 19 bases lying between them. The CDR3 is made up of 16 amino acids. The germline gives CDR1 SNHLY, CDR2 FYNNEI. CDR3 sequence: CASSEDGGGGGGTQYF. CDR3 sequence (DNA): TGTGCCAGCAGTGAAGATGGCGGAGGGGGAGGGGGTACGCAGTATTTT.

The V and J genes are TRBV7-2 and TRBJ2-3, with D maybe TRBD2 (7 bases). This CDR3 has 16 amino acids. Germline loops: CDR1 SGHTA, CDR2 FQGNSA. With 3 bases removed from V and 2 bases from J, the gap between germline ends came to 15 bases. The CDR3 coding sequence is TGTGCCAGCAGCTTTTATGCGGGGGCCGTCACAGATACGCAGTATTTT. This translates into CASSFYAGAVTDTQYF.

The rearrangement uses TRBV27 and TRBJ1-5; no clear D gene. Germline CDR1 MNHEY, CDR2 SMNVEV (reference sequence). The V gene lost 3 bases and the J gene lost 7 bases, with 10 bases spanning the gap. The CDR3 runs to 13 residues. The CDR3 DNA reads as TGTGCCAGCAGTTTCGGGGTTGACCAGCCCCAGCATTTT. Its protein product is CASSFGVDQPQHF.

The chain employs TRBV29-1 and TRBJ2-7; possible D gene TRBD1, 5 bases. Germline lookup yields CDR1 SQVTM and CDR2 ANQGSEA. V gave up 4 bases and J gave up 5 bases, with 12 bases separating them. The CDR3 contains 12 residues. CDR3 DNA sequence: TGCAGCGTTGGGCAGCTACAGGACGAGCAGTACTTC. Protein: CSVGQLQDEQYF.

The chain is built from TRBV4-2 and TRBJ1-1; the D gene is possibly TRBD1 (5 bases). CDR1 and CDR2 (germline): LGHNA, YNFKEQ. The CDR3 totals 14 residues. Trimming cost V 1 base and J 5 bases, with 11 bases left between them. CDR3 nucleotide sequence: TGTGCCAGCAGCCAAGCCAGGGTGGGGACTGAAGCTTTCTTT. This gives the protein CASSQARVGTEAFF.

This clone was detected a few times. The CDR3 sequence is CASSPWGTSGGTDTQYF. DNA for the CDR3: TGTGCCAGCTCACCGTGGGGCACTAGCGGGGGCACAGATACGCAGTATTTT. The rearrangement joins TRBV18 to TRBJ2-3, with 10 nucleotides matching TRBD2. Trimming cost V 3 bases and J 1 base; bases outside gene matches: 7. The CDR3 is 17 residues long. Germline loops: CDR1 KGHSH, CDR2 LQKENI.

The rearrangement links TRBV27 to TRBJ1-4; the D is unclear. V gave up 5 bases and J gave up 8 bases, with 15 bases separating them. The CDR3 extends over 14 amino acids. The V gene's germline CDR1 is MNHEY and CDR2 SMNVEV (reference sequence). The CDR3 is CASSQSRGGEKLFF. The CDR3 region has the DNA TGTGCCAGCAGTCAGAGTCGGGGAGGGGAAAAACTGTTTTTT.

This clone was found a few times. The chain employs TRBV7-2 and TRBJ1-5, with a possible D match to TRBD1 (6 bases). The CDR3 contains 16 residues. Looked up from germline, CDR1 is SGHTA and CDR2 is FQGNSA. V was clipped by 5 bases and J by 0 bases, with 14 bases between them. Here the CDR3 reads CASSLTGTNSNQPQHF. CDR3 nucleotide sequence: TGTGCCAGCAGCCTTACAGGGACAAATAGCAATCAGCCCCAGCATTTT.

The gene calls are TRBV7-2 and TRBJ1-1; D might be TRBD1 (6 bases). This CDR3 region has 15 residues. Looked up from germline, CDR1 is SGHTA and CDR2 is FQGNSA. Trimming left V 1 base short and J 1 base short, with 10 bases between. As DNA, the CDR3 is TGTGCCAGCAGCTTAGGAGGACAGAAGAACACTGAAGCTTTCTTT. Translated: CASSLGGQKNTEAFF.

J is TRBJ2-3 and V is TRBV28; a possible D gene is TRBD1 (5 bases). The CDR3 covers 13 residues. The germline CDR1 and CDR2 sequences are MDHEN and SYDVKM. The ends were cut back, 3 bases at V and 11 bases at J, with 15 bases in the middle. CDR3 region: CASSFFIQGWQYF. CDR3 bases: TGTGCCAGCAGTTTTTTTATCCAGGGTTGGCAGTATTTT.

The rearrangement links TRBV6-6 to TRBJ1-3; TRBD1 aligns across 12 bases. Per germline, CDR1 MNHNY and CDR2 SVGAGI (reference sequence). This CDR3 contains 16 residues. J lost 4 bases, V lost 4 bases, and 5 bases had no gene match. The CDR3 loop reads CASSSGQGARGNTIYF. CDR3 DNA sequence: TGTGCCAGCAGTTCGGGACAGGGGGCAAGAGGAAACACCATATATTTT.

In its sample, this clone was seen a few times. The chain has TRBV7-2 and TRBJ2-7; possibly TRBD1 for D (7 bases). The CDR3 consists of 14 residues. Germline assignment: CDR1 SGHTA and CDR2 FQGNSA. V lost 4 bases, J lost 4 bases, and 14 bases lay in between. CDR3 nucleotides: TGTGCCAGCAGCTCAGGGGGGTCTTTGTACGAGCAGTACTTC. It translates to CASSSGGSLYEQYF.

This sequence joins TRBV18 and TRBJ1-5; no clear D. The CDR3 extends over 13 amino acids. With 5 bases removed from V and 0 bases from J, the gap between germline ends came to 5 bases. Germline V gene data show CDR1 as KGHSH and CDR2 as LQKENI. The CDR3 is CASSNFSNQPQHF. CDR3 nucleotide sequence: TGTGCCAGCTCAAACTTTAGCAATCAGCCCCAGCATTTT. Full variable domain (missing parts from reference TRBV18 and TRBJ1-5): NAGVMQNPRHLVRRRGQEARLRCSPMKGHSHVYWYRQLPEEGLKFMVYLQKENIIDESGMPKERFSAEFPKEGPSILRIQQVVRGDSAAYFCASSNFSNQPQHFGDGTRLSIL.